The next 19 T cell receptor beta chains were all read from a single sample in a study of T cells in Graves' hyperthyroidism and ophthalmopathy. Researchers amplified the TCR beta CDR3 regions from RNA transcripts. HTBI primers were used for first-round RT-PCR of the TCR CDR3. MiXCR, run by TCRdb on the multiplex PCR reads, gives a single entry per CDR3 protein. The data contain about 350,000 distinct CDR3 sequences, roughly an eighth of them singletons. The material sequenced was blood. These receptors all come from a woman aged 40 to 55 with Graves' ophthalmopathy.

The CDR3 region has the DNA TGTGCCAGTAGTGCGGATGTGGGGGTCGCGAATGAAAAACTGTTTTTT. Its translation: CASSADVGVANEKLFF. The V call is TRBV19, the J call TRBJ1-4, with D perhaps TRBD1 (5 bases). The germline CDR1 and CDR2 sequences are LNHDA and SQIVND (reference sequence). The CDR3 has 16 amino acids. V lost 5 bases to trimming and J lost 5 bases, with 18 bases between them.

This clonotype was counted between two and nine times. The chain is built from TRBV5-4 and TRBJ2-1, with 10 bases identical to TRBD1. CDR3 size: 14 residues. Looked up from germline, CDR1 is SGHNT and CDR2 is YYREEE (reference sequence). The V segment lost 4 bases and the J segment 7 bases; nucleotides outside the gene matches: 5. This CDR3 reads CASSPGQGSNEQFF. CDR3 nucleotide sequence: TGTGCCAGCAGCCCGGGACAGGGGTCGAATGAGCAGTTCTTC.

This clonotype was seen only a few times. The chain employs TRBV6-4 and TRBJ2-7, with a possible D match to TRBD2 (6 bases). Germline V CDR1 and CDR2: MRHNA, SNTAGT. The length of the CDR3 is 14 residues. Between the trimmed V and J ends, which lost 7 bases and 3 bases, there was a span of 16 bases. In nucleotides, the CDR3 is TGTGCCAGCATCTTACGGGAGCCGTTCTACGAGCAGTACTTC. This gives the protein CASILREPFYEQYF.

This clonotype was seen many times. The CDR3 DNA is TGTGCCAGCGGGTCTGTAGTGAACACTGAAGCTTTCTTT. This codes for CASGSVVNTEAFF. The chain carries TRBV2 and TRBJ1-1, with D hard to call. Between the trimmed V and J ends, which lost 8 bases and 0 bases, there was a span of 10 bases. This CDR3 region has 13 residues. Germline V lookup: CDR1 SNHLY, CDR2 FYNNEI.

In this sample, this clonotype turned up a few times. The chain joins TRBV7-9 to TRBJ2-3, with unresolved D. The V gene's germline CDR1 is SEHNR and CDR2 FQNEAQ (reference sequence). The CDR3 has 13 residues. Trimming pared 2 bases from V and 3 bases from J, leaving 6 bases between. As DNA, the CDR3 is TGTGCCAGCAGCTTACGTCAGACAGATACGCAGTATTTT. Its protein is CASSLRQTDTQYF. Complete variable domain (other parts from reference TRBV7-9 and TRBJ2-3): DTGVSQNPRHKITKRGQNVTFRCDPISEHNRLYWYRQTLGQGPEFLTYFQNEAQLEKSRLLSDRFSAERPKGSFSTLEIQRTEQGDSAMYLCASSLRQTDTQYFGPGTRLTVL.

This clonotype was recorded at least ten times. This chain connects TRBV11-2 to TRBJ1-2; D remains unclear. The V gene lost 0 bases and the J gene lost 7 bases, with 6 bases spanning the gap. The CDR3 runs 12 residues. The germline gives CDR1 SGHAT, CDR2 FQNNGV. The CDR3 nucleotides read TGTGCCAGCAGCTTAGATTCATTTGGCTACACCTTC. Amino acids: CASSLDSFGYTF. The full variable domain, completed using reference TRBV11-2 and TRBJ1-2, is EAGVAQSPRYKIIEKRQSVAFWCNPISGHATLYWYQQILGQGPKLLIQFQNNGVVDDSQLPKDRFSAERLKGVDSTLKIQPAKLEDSAVYLCASSLDSFGYTFGSGTRLTVV.

The table lists this clonotype with a few counts. The rearrangement uses TRBV4-2 and TRBJ2-4, with 9 nucleotides matching TRBD1. V was clipped by 0 bases and J by 7 bases; unmatched bases: 1. The germline V gene encodes CDR1 LGHNA and CDR2 YNFKEQ. The CDR3 sequence is 14 residues long. Written as DNA, the CDR3 is TGTGCCAGCAGCCAAGAAGACAGGGGGAACATTCAGTACTTC. Translating gives CASSQEDRGNIQYF.

The genes are TRBV12-3 or TRBV12-4 and TRBJ1-1; 7 nucleotides match TRBD1. The CDR3 totals 15 residues. Unmatched junction bases numbered 10, after V lost 5 bases and J lost 4 bases. The CDR3 region is CASSPLTGFGTEAFF. The CDR3 DNA sequence: TGTGCCAGCAGTCCCTTGACAGGGTTTGGCACTGAAGCTTTCTTT.

The V call is TRBV7-2, the J call TRBJ1-5; 9 bases match TRBD1. V gave up 2 bases and J gave up 2 bases; unmatched junction bases: 1. Germline V CDR1 and CDR2: SGHTA, FQGNSA. This CDR3 is 15 amino acids long. The CDR3 loop reads CASSLTGGRNQPQHF. The CDR3 bases are TGTGCCAGCAGCTTAACAGGGGGCCGCAATCAGCCCCAGCATTTT.

Many counts were recorded for this clonotype. The chain has TRBV28 and TRBJ2-7, with D possibly matching TRBD1 (6 bases). This CDR3 has 15 residues. Between the trimmed V and J ends, which lost 4 bases and 6 bases, there was a span of 19 bases. Germline CDR1 MDHEN, CDR2 SYDVKM. The CDR3 bases are TGTGCCAGCAGTTCCAATACAGGGCTTTCAGGCGAGCAGTACTTC. This translates into CASSSNTGLSGEQYF.

This clonotype showed up many times. The V and J genes are TRBV7-9 and TRBJ2-3, with TRBD2 identical over 8 bases. CDR1 and CDR2 from the germline V gene are SEHNR and FQNEAQ (reference sequence). V was clipped by 5 bases and J by 2 bases; unmatched bases: 9. The CDR3 loop spans 16 amino acids. The CDR3 reads CASSPPGRGFTDTQYF. The CDR3 region has the DNA TGTGCCAGCAGCCCACCCGGGAGGGGGTTCACAGATACGCAGTATTTT.

This clonotype occurred many times. The chain uses TRBV27 and TRBJ2-1; D perhaps matches TRBD1 (6 bases). Germline V gene lookup returns CDR1 MNHEY and CDR2 SMNVEV (reference sequence). V was pared by 5 bases and J by 4 bases, with 18 bases between. The CDR3 extends over 16 amino acids. As DNA, the CDR3 is TGTGCCAGCAGTACCACAGGGTCGTTATCATACAATGAGCAGTTCTTC. Translation: CASSTTGSLSYNEQFF.

This clonotype has ten or more counts. V is TRBV13 and J is TRBJ2-1; TRBD1 is a possible D gene (5 bases). Germline loops: CDR1 PRHDT, CDR2 FYEKMQ (reference sequence). The V and J ends lost 1 base and 0 bases respectively, with 10 bases between them. This CDR3 has 16 amino acids. This CDR3 is CASSLVRTNSYNEQFF. DNA of the CDR3: TGTGCCAGCAGCTTAGTGCGGACAAACTCCTACAATGAGCAGTTCTTC.

The V gene is TRBV28, the J gene TRBJ1-2; 10 bases match TRBD1. Germline CDR1 is MDHEN and CDR2 is SYDVKM. CDR3 length: 16 amino acids. V was pared by 3 bases and J by 3 bases, with 7 bases of the junction left unmatched. The CDR3 DNA is TGTGCCAGCAGTTTCTCCCCTGGGACAGGGGACTATGGCTACACCTTC. Amino acids: CASSFSPGTGDYGYTF.

This clonotype was counted at least ten times. The chain carries TRBV28 and TRBJ2-7; 8 nucleotides line up with TRBD2. The trim removed 2 bases at V and 2 bases at J, leaving 5 bases unmatched. This CDR3 spans 15 amino acids. Germline CDR1 and CDR2: MDHEN and SYDVKM. CDR3 region: CASSLRLAGAYEQYF. The CDR3 nucleotides are TGTGCCAGCAGTTTAAGGCTAGCGGGCGCCTACGAGCAGTACTTC.

Regarding this clonotype: A clone one base away is much larger, so this may be a read error. The chain recombines TRBV7-2 with TRBJ2-2; D is undetermined. The germline V gene has CDR1 SGHTA and CDR2 FQGNSA. The CDR3 is 16 amino acids. Here the CDR3 reads CAGSLVAKSNTGELFF. For the CDR3, the DNA is TGTGCCGGCAGCTTGGTAGCAAAATCGAACACCGGGGAGCTGTTTTTT.

This clonotype was picked up many times. This chain uses TRBV24-1 with TRBJ1-2, with D possibly TRBD1 on 5 matching bases. The germline V gene has CDR1 KGHDR and CDR2 SFDVKD. This CDR3 contains 15 residues. Trimming removed 5 bases from V and 5 bases from J, with 17 bases in between. The CDR3 is CATSGPGATLYGYTF. The CDR3 DNA sequence: TGTGCCACCAGTGGACCCGGGGCGACCTTATATGGCTACACCTTC.

This clonotype was counted ten times or more. The V and J genes are TRBV11-3 and TRBJ2-3; D is unclear. V dropped 1 base and J dropped 2 bases, with 1 base sitting between them. The germline gives CDR1 SGHNT, CDR2 YENEEA. The CDR3 loop spans 12 amino acids. As DNA, the CDR3 is TGTGCCAGCAGCTTAGTCACAGATACGCAGTATTTT. This codes for CASSLVTDTQYF.

This clonotype has just a few counts. V and J are TRBV20-1 and TRBJ1-5, with 9 bases aligning to TRBD1. Per germline, CDR1 DFQATT and CDR2 SNEGSKA (reference sequence). This CDR3 has 17 residues. Trimming cost V 1 base and J 3 bases; bases outside gene matches: 10. CDR3: CSARADGGTGFNQPQHF. The DNA for the CDR3 is TGCAGTGCTAGAGCCGACGGCGGGACAGGGTTCAATCAGCCCCAGCATTTT.